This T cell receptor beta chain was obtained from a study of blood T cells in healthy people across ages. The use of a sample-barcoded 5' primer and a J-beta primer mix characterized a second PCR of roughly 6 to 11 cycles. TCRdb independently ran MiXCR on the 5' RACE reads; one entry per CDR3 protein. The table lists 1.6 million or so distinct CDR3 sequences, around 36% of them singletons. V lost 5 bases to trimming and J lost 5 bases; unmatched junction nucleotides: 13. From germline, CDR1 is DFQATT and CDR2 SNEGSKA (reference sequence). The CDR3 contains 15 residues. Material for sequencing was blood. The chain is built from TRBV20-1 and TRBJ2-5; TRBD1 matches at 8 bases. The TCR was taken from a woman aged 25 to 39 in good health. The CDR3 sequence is CSACYGQGAGETQYF. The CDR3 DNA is TGCAGTGCTTGCTACGGACAGGGCGCTGGTGAGACCCAGTACTTC.